One and the same sample provided the 23 T cell receptor beta chains below, sequenced in a study of cytomegalovirus exposure and HLA in healthy donors. With 60 Vbeta and 13 Jbeta primers, the PCR was carried out. Profiled with immunoSEQ multiplex PCR; TCRdb holds only in-frame clones, not every one. The sample includes more than 150,000 clones, around 81% of them seen just once. Input material: PBMCs. The receptors stem from a woman aged 25 to 39 in good health and CMV-seronegative.

This rearrangement joins TRBV5-1 to TRBJ2-1; 7 bases agree with TRBD2. With 4 bases clipped from V and 4 bases from J, the junction kept 8 bases outside the gene matches. Germline V gene data show CDR1 as SGHRS and CDR2 as YFSETQ. CDR3 length: 15 amino acids. CDR3 nucleotide sequence: TGCGCCAGCAGCCCTAGCGGAGAGCATTACAATGAGCAGTTCTTC. This gives the protein CASSPSGEHYNEQFF.

This clone has more than one count but fewer than ten. The J gene is TRBJ2-3, the V gene TRBV7-9, with D hard to call. CDR1 is SEHNR, CDR2 FQNEAQ, per germline (reference sequence). V was shortened by 2 bases and J by 1 base, with 16 bases between the two germline ends. The CDR3 extends over 17 amino acids. Here the CDR3 DNA reads TGTGCCAGCAGCTTAACAGTGCTGCAGGCTGGCACAGATACGCAGTATTTT. Its protein is CASSLTVLQAGTDTQYF.

Only a few counts were recorded for this clone. The CDR3 nucleotides are TGTGCCAGCAGGATGGGCGGGGGAGCCGCTGGGAATGAGCAGTTCTTC. It encodes CASRMGGGAAGNEQFF. The rearrangement uses TRBV28 and TRBJ2-1; 7 bases are a match to TRBD2. The CDR3 has 16 amino acids. Per the germline V gene, CDR1 is MDHEN and CDR2 is SYDVKM. V was clipped by 6 bases and J by 7 bases; unmatched bases: 15.

The chain uses TRBV27 and TRBJ1-2; the D gene is possibly TRBD1 (5 bases). The V gene lost 4 bases and the J gene lost 4 bases, with 16 bases spanning the gap. This CDR3 region has 15 residues. Germline assignment: CDR1 MNHEY and CDR2 SMNVEV (reference sequence). The CDR3 region is CASSSDSGAPYGYTF. The CDR3 nucleotides read TGTGCCAGCAGTTCAGACAGTGGTGCACCCTATGGCTACACCTTC.

This clone was recorded only once. Its ends do not fully match the called genes, so a read error is possible. The V and J genes are TRBV7-7 and TRBJ2-1; D is perhaps TRBD1 (5 bases). There are 13 residues in the CDR3. The germline gives CDR1 SSHAT, CDR2 FNYEAQ (reference sequence). This chain's CDR3 is CASSLDSYNEQFF. CDR3 in DNA: TGTGCTAGCAGCCTAGACAGTTACAATGAGCAGTTCTTC.

J is TRBJ1-3 and V is TRBV5-3; unclear D gene. TRBV5-3 is noted as an ORF with a role that remains uncertain. This CDR3 has 15 residues. Trimming stripped 2 bases from V and 0 bases from J, with 9 bases between. The CDR3 spells CARSFLFVSGNTIYF. The DNA for the CDR3 is TGTGCCAGAAGCTTTCTTTTTGTCTCTGGAAACACCATATATTTT.

This chain connects TRBV13 to TRBJ2-1; 10 nucleotides agree with TRBD1. In germline, CDR1 is PRHDT, CDR2 FYEKMQ (reference sequence). There are 16 residues in the CDR3. The V and J ends lost 5 bases and 10 bases, in that order; junction bases with no gene match: 14. CDR3 nucleotides: TGTGCCAGCAGCCCTCGGACAGGGGGTATTCCACACGAGCAGTTCTTC. Translating gives CASSPRTGGIPHEQFF.

As for this clone: Mismatch with germline at one junction end may stem from a read error. The chain couples TRBV4-3 to TRBJ1-4; D possibly corresponds to TRBD1 (5 bases). This CDR3 region has 18 residues. Germline CDR1 reads LGHNA; CDR2 reads YSLEER. This CDR3 reads CASSQDTHRQSTNEKLLF. CDR3 sequence (DNA): TGCGCCAGCAGCCAGGATACTCACAGGCAGTCAACTAATGAAAAACTGCTTTTT.

The chain uses TRBV11-2 and TRBJ1-5; no firm D call. The CDR3 sequence is 13 residues long. Trimming took 1 base from V and 6 from J, leaving 7 bases between them. Germline V gene data show CDR1 as SGHAT and CDR2 as FQNNGV. The DNA for the CDR3 is TGTGCCAGCAGCTTAGTACCCGGTCAGCCCCAGCATTTT. It translates to CASSLVPGQPQHF. Using reference TRBV11-2 and TRBJ1-5 for the parts outside the CDR3, the full variable domain is EAGVAQSPRYKIIEKRQSVAFWCNPISGHATLYWYQQILGQGPKLLIQFQNNGVVDDSQLPKDRFSAERLKGVDSTLKIQPAKLEDSAVYLCASSLVPGQPQHFGDGTRLSIL.

The chain has TRBV11-2 and TRBJ2-7; TRBD2 matches at 10 bases. Germline lookup yields CDR1 SGHAT and CDR2 FQNNGV. V lost 3 bases, J lost 6 bases, and 8 bases stayed unmatched. This CDR3 is 15 amino acids long. CDR3 sequence (DNA): TGTGCCAGCAGCTTGGGCCTTAGCGGGGGGCTCGAGCAGTACTTC. Amino acids: CASSLGLSGGLEQYF.

The chain has TRBV4-3 and TRBJ1-4; TRBD1 matches at 10 bases. This CDR3 comprises 14 residues. Germline V gene lookup returns CDR1 LGHNA and CDR2 YSLEER. V shed 5 bases, J shed 8 bases, and the junction held 5 bases outside the gene matches. CDR3 sequence: CASSAGQGEEKLFF. The CDR3 region has the DNA TGCGCCAGCAGCGCAGGACAGGGGGAAGAAAAACTGTTTTTT.

This clone has a handful of counts. The J gene is TRBJ1-2, the V gene TRBV28; D unclear. V shed 2 bases and J shed 8 bases, with 6 bases lying between them. Per germline, CDR1 MDHEN and CDR2 SYDVKM. This CDR3 contains 11 residues. The CDR3 loop is CASSLGEGYTF. As DNA, the CDR3 is TGTGCCAGCAGTTTAGGGGAGGGCTACACCTTC.

The chain recombines TRBV28 with TRBJ2-3, with 9 bases matching TRBD2. Germline values: CDR1 MDHEN, CDR2 SYDVKM. This CDR3 is 18 amino acids long. V lost 2 bases and J lost 3; bases outside the gene matches: 12. The CDR3 DNA reads TGTGCCAGCAGTTTAAGCGGGAGGTTCCGAGTAGGGACAGATACGCAGTATTTT. Translated: CASSLSGRFRVGTDTQYF.

The J gene is TRBJ2-5, the V gene TRBV19; the match to TRBD2 covers 7 bases. The CDR3 loop spans 13 amino acids. Germline CDR1 LNHDA, CDR2 SQIVND (reference sequence). The trim removed 3 bases at V and 9 bases at J, leaving 7 bases unmatched. This CDR3 reads CASSIGGVSAQYF. The CDR3 DNA sequence: TGTGCCAGTAGTATTGGGGGGGTGTCGGCCCAGTACTTC. The full variable domain, in which reference TRBV19 and TRBJ2-5 provide the parts outside the CDR3, is DGGITQSPKYLFRKEGQNVTLSCEQNLNHDAMYWYRQDPGQGLRLIYYSQIVNDFQKGDIAEGYSVSREKKESFPLTVTSAQKNPTAFYLCASSIGGVSAQYFGPGTRLLVL.

The J gene is TRBJ2-7, the V gene TRBV27; TRBD1 agrees at 7 bases. This CDR3 comprises 14 residues. CDR1 and CDR2 (germline): MNHEY, SMNVEV (reference sequence). Trimming at V came to 6 bases and at J to 1 base, leaving 6 bases not matched to a gene. The CDR3 nucleotides are TGTGCCAGCAGGCTAATGACAGGGTCCTACGAGCAGTACTTC. Translated: CASRLMTGSYEQYF.

A single count supports this clone. The J gene is TRBJ2-3, the V gene TRBV4-1; 9 bases are shared with TRBD2. Germline V CDR1 and CDR2: MGHRA, YSYEKL. The CDR3 extends over 14 amino acids. The V gene end was trimmed by 0 bases and the J gene end by 5 bases; junction bases not matched to a gene: 0. CDR3 nucleotide sequence: TGCGCCAGCAGCCAAGAGCGGGGGGGAGATACGCAGTATTTT. Protein sequence: CASSQERGGDTQYF.

The V call is TRBV7-7, the J call TRBJ2-5, with TRBD1 matching 9 bases. V shed 2 bases and J 5 bases; nucleotides not matched to a gene: 6. Germline values: CDR1 SSHAT, CDR2 FNYEAQ (reference sequence). The CDR3 length is 15 residues. The CDR3 sequence: CASSLTGTGTETQYF. The CDR3 bases are TGTGCCAGCAGCTTAACCGGGACAGGGACTGAGACCCAGTACTTC.

V gene TRBV11-2 combines with J gene TRBJ2-1; 11 bases line up with TRBD2. The V and J ends lost 5 bases and 5 bases, in that order; junction bases with no gene match: 5. The CDR3 has 15 amino acids. Germline V gene data show CDR1 as SGHAT and CDR2 as FQNNGV. CDR3 amino acids: CASSVLAGGHNEQFF. CDR3 DNA sequence: TGTGCCAGCAGCGTCCTAGCGGGAGGCCACAATGAGCAGTTCTTC.

The gene calls are TRBV18 and TRBJ2-1; 7 bases map to TRBD2. CDR3 size: 16 residues. Germline assignment: CDR1 KGHSH and CDR2 LQKENI. The V segment lost 4 bases and the J segment 6 bases; nucleotides outside the gene matches: 12. The CDR3 nucleotides are TGTGCCAGCTCACTTTCCGGGACGGGGGGAGGCAATGAGCAGTTCTTC. The encoded protein is CASSLSGTGGGNEQFF.

V usage is TRBV14 and J usage is TRBJ2-5; tentative D call: TRBD1 (5 bases). The J call may be faulty, since TRBJ2-7 better matches the DNA end. Germline V gene sequence: CDR1 SGHDN, CDR2 FVKESK. This CDR3 is 13 amino acids long. CDR3 protein: CASSPQAVHEQYF. The CDR3 DNA sequence: TGTGCCAGCAGCCCACAGGCGGTCCACGAGCAGTACTTC.

The J gene is TRBJ1-2, the V gene TRBV5-6; TRBD1 might be the D (6 bases). The CDR3 totals 14 residues. The ends were cut back, 4 bases at V and 6 bases at J, with 16 bases in the middle. Germline V gene data show CDR1 as SGHDT and CDR2 as YYEEEE. The CDR3 sequence: CASSHPGQINGYTF. CDR3 sequence (DNA): TGTGCCAGCAGCCATCCCGGACAGATCAATGGCTACACCTTC.

CDR3 in DNA: TGCGCCAGCAGCTTGATAAAGGTCTGGGGAGTTAGGAATCAGCCCCAGCATTTT. As protein: CASSLIKVWGVRNQPQHF. The chain employs TRBV5-1 and TRBJ1-5; D uncertain. The length of the CDR3 is 18 residues. From germline, CDR1 is SGHRS and CDR2 YFSETQ. The V end was cut by 1 base, the J end by 4 bases, with 21 bases between. Full variable domain (rest looked up from reference TRBV5-1 and TRBJ1-5): KAGVTQTPRYLIKTRGQQVTLSCSPISGHRSVSWYQQTPGQGLQFLFEYFSETQRNKGNFPGRFSGRQFSNSRSEMNVSTLELGDSALYLCASSLIKVWGVRNQPQHFGDGTRLSIL.

This rearrangement joins TRBV19 to TRBJ2-3; 7 bases are a match to TRBD1. J gave up 6 bases and V 4 bases, and 13 bases lay outside the gene matches. CDR1 is LNHDA, CDR2 SQIVND, per germline (reference sequence). The CDR3 is made up of 16 amino acids. The CDR3 DNA is TGTGCCAGTAGTAATCGTGGGACAGAGGGCCGCGATACGCAGTATTTT. Protein product: CASSNRGTEGRDTQYF.